Listed here are 5 T cell receptor beta chains from one sample, sequenced in a study of T cell changes during pregnancy in multiple sclerosis. Here immunoSEQ multiplex PCR was the method, and the copy in TCRdb shows in-frame clones only, minus some. Of approximately 130,000 clones listed, approximately 93% are singletons. The sample was peripheral blood, taken before pregnancy. The receptors derive from a female donor with multiple sclerosis, enrolled in a pregnancy study.

This sequence joins TRBV27 and TRBJ1-5, with a tentative D call TRBD1 (6 bases). The CDR3 has 13 residues. V was shortened by 3 bases and J by 6 bases, with 9 bases between the two germline ends. Germline V lookup: CDR1 MNHEY, CDR2 SMNVEV (reference sequence). CDR3: CASSLGASQPQHF. The CDR3 DNA follows: TGTGCCAGCAGTTTGGGGGCCAGTCAGCCCCAGCATTTT.

V gene TRBV7-9 combines with J gene TRBJ2-3, with 7 bases that match TRBD1. Looked up from germline, CDR1 is SEHNR and CDR2 is FQNEAQ (reference sequence). V dropped 6 bases and J dropped 1; count of bases not matched to a gene: 4. The length of the CDR3 is 14 residues. CDR3 sequence (DNA): TGTGCCAGCAGTACGGGGACAGGCACAGATACGCAGTATTTT. Encoded protein: CASSTGTGTDTQYF.

V gene TRBV5-1 combines with J gene TRBJ2-1; perhaps TRBD2 as D (6 bases). This CDR3 is 16 amino acids long. CDR1 is SGHRS and CDR2 is YFSETQ in the germline V gene. Trimming cost V 2 bases and J 2 bases, with 14 bases left between them. The CDR3 region is CASSLGGAPPYNEQFF. DNA for the CDR3: TGCGCCAGCAGCTTAGGAGGGGCTCCTCCCTACAATGAGCAGTTCTTC.

The rearrangement joins TRBV28 to TRBJ2-5; 9 nucleotides align to TRBD1. The CDR3 is 14 amino acids. Trimming took 5 bases from V and 5 from J; bases not matched to a gene: 6. Germline V CDR1 and CDR2: MDHEN, SYDVKM. The CDR3 sequence is CASSLGQGRETQYF. DNA of the CDR3: TGTGCCAGCAGTCTCGGACAGGGGAGGGAGACCCAGTACTTC.

The V gene is TRBV4-2, the J gene TRBJ1-1, with TRBD1 identical over 9 bases. CDR3 length: 15 amino acids. The germline V gene encodes CDR1 LGHNA and CDR2 YNFKEQ. The V gene end was trimmed by 2 bases and the J gene end by 4 bases; junction bases not matched to a gene: 5. The CDR3 region has the DNA TGTGCCAGCAGCCAACTGGGACAGGGTCCCACTGAAGCTTTCTTT. It specifies CASSQLGQGPTEAFF.